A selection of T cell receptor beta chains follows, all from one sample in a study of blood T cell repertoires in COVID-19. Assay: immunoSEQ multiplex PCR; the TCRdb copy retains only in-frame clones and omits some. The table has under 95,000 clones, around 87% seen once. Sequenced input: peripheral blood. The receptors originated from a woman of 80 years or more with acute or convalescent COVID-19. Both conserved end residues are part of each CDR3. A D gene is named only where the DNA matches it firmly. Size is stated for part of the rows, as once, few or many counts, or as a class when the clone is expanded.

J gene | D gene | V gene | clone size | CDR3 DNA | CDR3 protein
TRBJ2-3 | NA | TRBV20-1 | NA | TGCAGTGCCCTATCGGTTGATACGCAGTATTTT | CSALSVDTQYF
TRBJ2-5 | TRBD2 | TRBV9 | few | TGTGCCAGCAGCTTAGGAGACGGTGCTAGCGGGAGTGGGTGGCAAGAGACCCAGTACTTC | CASSLGDGASGSGWQETQYF
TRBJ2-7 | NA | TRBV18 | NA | TGTGCCAGCTCAGCAACCAAGGGGCAGGGGAGTTTCGAGCAGTACTTC | CASSATKGQGSFEQYF
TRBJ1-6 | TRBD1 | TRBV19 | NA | TGTGCCAGTAGTACGTCGCCGGGACAGACGGCCCTCCACTTT | CASSTSPGQTALHF
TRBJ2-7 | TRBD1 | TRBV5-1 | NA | TGCGCCAGCAGCTCTTCTTCCGGGACAGGGGATCGTGACGAGCAGTACTTC | CASSSSSGTGDRDEQYF
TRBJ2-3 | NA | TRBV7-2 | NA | TGTGCCAGCAGCTACGACACGCTCCCAGATACGCAGTATTTT | CASSYDTLPDTQYF
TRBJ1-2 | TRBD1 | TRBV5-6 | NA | TGTGCCAGCAGCCCCCTTGGGACAGGGGATTATGGCTACACCTTC | CASSPLGTGDYGYTF
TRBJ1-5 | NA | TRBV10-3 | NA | TGTGCCATCAGTGACGGTAATCAGCCCCAGCATTTT | CAISDGNQPQHF
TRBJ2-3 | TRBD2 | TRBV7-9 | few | TGTGCCAGCAGCGAGGGGACTAGCGGGGAGACTTTCACAGATACGCAGTATTTT | CASSEGTSGETFTDTQYF
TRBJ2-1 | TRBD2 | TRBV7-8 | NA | TGTGCCAGCAGCTTAGCCGGACTAGCGGGGACCCACAATGAGCAGTTCTTC | CASSLAGLAGTHNEQFF
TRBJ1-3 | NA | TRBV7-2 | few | TGTGCCAGCAGCCCCAGACAGGCGCTCTCTGGAAACACCATATATTTT | CASSPRQALSGNTIYF
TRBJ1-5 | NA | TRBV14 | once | TGTGCCAGCAGCCCGGGGGGCAATCAGCCCCAGCATTTT | CASSPGGNQPQHF
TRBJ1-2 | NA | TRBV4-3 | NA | TGCGCCAGCAGCCAAGATCTGGGCGCAGGCTACACCTTC | CASSQDLGAGYTF
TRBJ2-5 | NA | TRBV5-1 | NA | TGCGCCAGCAGCATGACAGGAGTAGAGACCCAGTACTTC | CASSMTGVETQYF
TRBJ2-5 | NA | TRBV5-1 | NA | TGCGCCAGCAGCTTGGCCCCCTACCAAGAGACCCAGTACTTC | CASSLAPYQETQYF
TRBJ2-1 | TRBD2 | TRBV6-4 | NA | TGTGCCAGCAGCAGACTAGCCTCCAATGAGCAGTTCTTC | CASSRLASNEQFF
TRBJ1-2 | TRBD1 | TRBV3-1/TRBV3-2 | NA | TGTGCCAGCAGCCGAGGACAGGTCGCCTATGGCTACACCTTC | CASSRGQVAYGYTF
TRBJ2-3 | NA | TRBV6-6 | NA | TGTGCCAGCAGGGACCATCCGGGACAAAACACAGATACGCAGTATTTT | CASRDHPGQNTDTQYF
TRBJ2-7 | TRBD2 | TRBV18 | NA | TGTGCCAGCTCACCAGGACTAGCGGGAGTTGGGGAGCAGTACTTC | CASSPGLAGVGEQYF
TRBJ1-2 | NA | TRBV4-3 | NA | TGCGCCAGCAGCCAAGAGACAGCCTTCTATGGCTACACCTTC | CASSQETAFYGYTF
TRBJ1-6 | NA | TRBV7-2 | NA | TGTGCCAGCAGCTTAGGCGGGGTAGGCTCACCCCTCCACTTT | CASSLGGVGSPLHF
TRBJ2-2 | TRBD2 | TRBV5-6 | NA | TGTGCCAGCAGCTTGTGGGGAGCGGGGACGGGAGATACCGGGGAGCTGTTTTTT | CASSLWGAGTGDTGELFF
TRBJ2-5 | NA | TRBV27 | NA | TGTGCCAGCAGTCCCTACGGGACGGCCGGGGGAGAGACCCAGTACTTC | CASSPYGTAGGETQYF
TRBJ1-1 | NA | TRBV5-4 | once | TGTGCCAGCAGTTTGAATAAGGGGACTGAAGCTTTCTTT | CASSLNKGTEAFF
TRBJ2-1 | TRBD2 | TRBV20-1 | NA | TGCAGTGCTAGTTGGCTAGCGGGGGTAGAGGAGCAGTTCTTC | CSASWLAGVEEQFF
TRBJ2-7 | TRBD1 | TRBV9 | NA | TGTGCCAGCAGCCCTACGGGACAGGGGAACTACGAGCAGTACTTC | CASSPTGQGNYEQYF
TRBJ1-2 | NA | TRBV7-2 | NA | TGTGCCAGCAGCTTAGCGGGGACCGGGGGGTATGGCTACACCTTC | CASSLAGTGGYGYTF
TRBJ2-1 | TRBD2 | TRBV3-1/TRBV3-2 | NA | TGTGCCAGCAGCCAAGGTCTCGGACTAGCGGGAGGGACTTACAATGAGCAGTTCTTC | CASSQGLGLAGGTYNEQFF
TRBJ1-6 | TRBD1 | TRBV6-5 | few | TGTGCCAGCAGAGACAGGGATTCACCCCTCCACTTT | CASRDRDSPLHF
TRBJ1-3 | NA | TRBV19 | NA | TGTGCCAGCTCTATCTCCAGGGCAACAGGAAACACCATATATTTT | CASSISRATGNTIYF
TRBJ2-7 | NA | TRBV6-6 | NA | TGTGCCAGCAGTTACTCGAGTAGCACATACGAGCAGTACTTC | CASSYSSSTYEQYF
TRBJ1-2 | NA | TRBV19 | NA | TGTGCCAGTAGTATAGGACAGTCCTATGGCTACACCTTC | CASSIGQSYGYTF
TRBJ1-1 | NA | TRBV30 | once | TGTGCCTGGAGTTTAGAGGTAAACACTGAAGCTTTCTTT | CAWSLEVNTEAFF
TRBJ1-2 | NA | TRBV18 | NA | TGTGCCAGCTCAACTGGCCAGACAATAGGATATGGCTACACCTTC | CASSTGQTIGYGYTF
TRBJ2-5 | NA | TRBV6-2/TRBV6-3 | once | TGTGCCAGCAGTTACCAGGCGGGGAGGGAGACCCAGTACTTC | CASSYQAGRETQYF
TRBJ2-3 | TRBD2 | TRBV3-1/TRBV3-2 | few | TGTGCCAGCAGCCAAGCCTGGACTAGTGATACGCAGTATTTT | CASSQAWTSDTQYF
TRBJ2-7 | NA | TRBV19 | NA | TGTGCCAGTGGAAACGAGATGTCAGGGGGCGGGAGCGAGCAGTACTTC | CASGNEMSGGGSEQYF
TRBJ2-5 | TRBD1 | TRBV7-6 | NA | TGTGCCAGCAGCTTAATGGGACAGGGGCAAGAGACCCAGTACTTC | CASSLMGQGQETQYF
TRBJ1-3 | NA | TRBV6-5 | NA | TGTGCCAGCAGTTACAAGAAGGCGGCTGGAAACACCATATATTTT | CASSYKKAAGNTIYF
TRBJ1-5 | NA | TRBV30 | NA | TGTGCCTGGAGTCCGAGTGGCAATCAGCCCCAGCATTTT | CAWSPSGNQPQHF
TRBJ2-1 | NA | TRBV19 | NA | TGTGCCAGTAAGGAGTGGAACAATGAGCAGTTCTTC | CASKEWNNEQFF
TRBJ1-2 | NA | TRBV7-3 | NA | TGTGCCAGCAGCTCACACAACGATGGTATCTCCGGCTACACCTTC | CASSSHNDGISGYTF
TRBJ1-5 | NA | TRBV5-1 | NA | TGCGCCAGCAGCTTAGGAGAGAGCAATCAGCCCCAGCATTTT | CASSLGESNQPQHF
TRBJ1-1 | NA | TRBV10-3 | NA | TGTGCCACCAGTCCCCGGGACACTGAAGCTTTCTTT | CATSPRDTEAFF
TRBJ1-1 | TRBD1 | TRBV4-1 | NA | TGCGCCAGCAGCCCGGGACAGGGGGTGAACACTGAAGCTTTCTTT | CASSPGQGVNTEAFF
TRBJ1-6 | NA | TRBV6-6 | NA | TGTGCCAGCAGTCAGGAGAAAAATTCACCCCTCCACTTT | CASSQEKNSPLHF
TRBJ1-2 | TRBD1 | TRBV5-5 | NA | TGTGCCAGCACGGGTGACAGGGAATACTATGGCTACACCTTC | CASTGDREYYGYTF
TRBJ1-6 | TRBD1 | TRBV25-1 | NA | TGTGCCAGCAAGGGAACAGGGGGAAATTCACCCCTCCACTTT | CASKGTGGNSPLHF
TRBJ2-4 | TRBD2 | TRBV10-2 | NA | TGCGCCAGCAGCGCACTAGCGGGAGGTTTCAAAAACATTCAGTACTTC | CASSALAGGFKNIQYF
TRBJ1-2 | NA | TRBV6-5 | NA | TGTGCCAGCAGTTACTCGAGGGACACTATTAGCTATGGCTACACCTTC | CASSYSRDTISYGYTF
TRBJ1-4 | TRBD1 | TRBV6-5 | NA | TGTGCCAGCAGTCGACAGGGCGGTGAAAAACTGTTTTTT | CASSRQGGEKLFF
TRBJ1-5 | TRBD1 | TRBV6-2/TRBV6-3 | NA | TGTGCCAGCAGTCCCGACAGGGGGCGTCAGCCCCAGCATTTT | CASSPDRGRQPQHF
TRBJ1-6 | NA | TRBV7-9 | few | TGTGCCAGCAGCCCAACGGGGGGTGGGGATAATTCACCCCTCCACTTT | CASSPTGGGDNSPLHF
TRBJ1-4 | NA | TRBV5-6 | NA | TGTGCCAGCACCTTCGGGGGGGAAAAACTGTTTTTT | CASTFGGEKLFF
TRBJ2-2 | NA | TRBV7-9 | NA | TGTGCCAGCAGCTTAGATGGGTCTAGGTCCGGGGAGCTGTTTTTT | CASSLDGSRSGELFF